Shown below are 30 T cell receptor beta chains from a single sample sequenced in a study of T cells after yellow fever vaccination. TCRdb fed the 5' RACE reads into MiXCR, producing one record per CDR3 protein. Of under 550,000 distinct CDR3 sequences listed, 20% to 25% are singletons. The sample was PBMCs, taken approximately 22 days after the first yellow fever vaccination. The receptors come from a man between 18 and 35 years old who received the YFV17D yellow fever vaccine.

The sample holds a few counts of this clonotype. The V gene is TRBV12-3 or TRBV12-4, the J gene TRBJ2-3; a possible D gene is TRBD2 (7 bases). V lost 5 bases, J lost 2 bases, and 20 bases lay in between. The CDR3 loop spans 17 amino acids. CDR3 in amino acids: CASSPPGGLEVTDTQYF. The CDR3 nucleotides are TGTGCCAGCAGTCCCCCCGGGGGGCTGGAGGTCACAGATACGCAGTATTTT.

The CDR3 nucleotides read TGCGCCAGCAGCCCGAACAGGGGGCGAGGTGTAAGAGAGACCCAGTACTTC. Protein: CASSPNRGRGVRETQYF. This rearrangement joins TRBV23-1 to TRBJ2-5; 9 bases are shared with TRBD1. TRBV23-1 has ORF status, its function being uncertain. The CDR3 is made up of 17 amino acids. Germline trimming cut 6 bases from V and 4 bases from J; bases unmatched to any gene: 15.

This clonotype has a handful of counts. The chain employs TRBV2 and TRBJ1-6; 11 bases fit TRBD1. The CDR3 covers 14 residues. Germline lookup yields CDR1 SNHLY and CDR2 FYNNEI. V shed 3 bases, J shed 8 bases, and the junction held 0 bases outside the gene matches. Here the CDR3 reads CASSEDRGHSPLHF. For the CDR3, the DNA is TGTGCCAGCAGTGAGGACAGGGGGCATTCACCCCTCCACTTT.

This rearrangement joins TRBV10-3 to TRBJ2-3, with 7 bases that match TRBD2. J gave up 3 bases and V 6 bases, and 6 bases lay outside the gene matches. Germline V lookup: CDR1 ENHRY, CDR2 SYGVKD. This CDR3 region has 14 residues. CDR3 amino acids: CAISLREGTDTQYF. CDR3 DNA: TGTGCCATCAGCCTCAGGGAGGGGACAGATACGCAGTATTTT.

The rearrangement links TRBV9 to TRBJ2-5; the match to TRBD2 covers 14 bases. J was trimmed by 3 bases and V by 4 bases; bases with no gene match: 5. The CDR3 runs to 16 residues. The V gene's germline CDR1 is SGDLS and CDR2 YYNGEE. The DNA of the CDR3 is TGTGCCAGCAGCTTTGGACTAGCGGGGGGAGAAGAGACCCAGTACTTC. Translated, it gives CASSFGLAGGEETQYF.

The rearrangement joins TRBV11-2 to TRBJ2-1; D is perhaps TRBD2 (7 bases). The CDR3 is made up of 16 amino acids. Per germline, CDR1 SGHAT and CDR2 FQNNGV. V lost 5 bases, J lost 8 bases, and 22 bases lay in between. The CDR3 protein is CASSRLEGGVVDEQFF. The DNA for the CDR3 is TGTGCCAGCAGCCGATTAGAAGGGGGGGTTGTCGATGAGCAGTTCTTC.

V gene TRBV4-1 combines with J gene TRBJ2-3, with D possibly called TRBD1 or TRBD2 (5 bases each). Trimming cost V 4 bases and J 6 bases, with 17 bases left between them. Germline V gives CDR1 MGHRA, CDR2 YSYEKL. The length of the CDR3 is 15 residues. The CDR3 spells CASSPYGVEGDTQYF. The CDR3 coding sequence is TGCGCCAGCAGCCCCTACGGGGTCGAGGGGGATACGCAGTATTTT.

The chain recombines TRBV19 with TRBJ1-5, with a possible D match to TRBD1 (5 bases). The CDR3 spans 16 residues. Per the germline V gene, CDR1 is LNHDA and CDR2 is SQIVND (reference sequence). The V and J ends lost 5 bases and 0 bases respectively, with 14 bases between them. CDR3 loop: CASSGAGSYSNQPQHF. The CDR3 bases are TGTGCCAGTAGTGGGGCAGGGTCTTATAGCAATCAGCCCCAGCATTTT.

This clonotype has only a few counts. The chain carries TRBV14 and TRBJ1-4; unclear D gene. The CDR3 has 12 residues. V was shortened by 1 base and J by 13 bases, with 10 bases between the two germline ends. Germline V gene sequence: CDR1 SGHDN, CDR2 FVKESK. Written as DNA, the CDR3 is TGTGCCAGCAGCCAAGTTGGAATTGCACTGTTTTTT. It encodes CASSQVGIALFF.

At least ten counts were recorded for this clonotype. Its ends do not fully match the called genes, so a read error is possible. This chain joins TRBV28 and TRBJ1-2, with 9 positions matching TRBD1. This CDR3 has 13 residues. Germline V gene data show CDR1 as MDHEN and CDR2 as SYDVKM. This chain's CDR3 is CASSLGGQGKVAF. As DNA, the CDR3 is TGTGCCAGCAGTTTAGGGGGACAGGGAAAAGTGGCCTTC.

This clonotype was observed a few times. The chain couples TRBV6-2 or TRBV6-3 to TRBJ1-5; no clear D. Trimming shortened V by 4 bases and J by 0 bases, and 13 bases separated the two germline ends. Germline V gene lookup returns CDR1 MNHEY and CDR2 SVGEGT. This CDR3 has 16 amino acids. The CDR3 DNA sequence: TGTGCCAGCAGTTCGACGGGAAAGTATAGCAATCAGCCCCAGCATTTT. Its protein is CASSSTGKYSNQPQHF.

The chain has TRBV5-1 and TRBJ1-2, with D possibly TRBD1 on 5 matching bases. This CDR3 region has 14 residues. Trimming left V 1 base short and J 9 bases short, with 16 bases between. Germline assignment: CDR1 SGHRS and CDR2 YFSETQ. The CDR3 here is CASSLFAAGLSYTF. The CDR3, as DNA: TGCGCCAGCAGCTTGTTCGCGGCAGGGCTAAGCTACACCTTC.

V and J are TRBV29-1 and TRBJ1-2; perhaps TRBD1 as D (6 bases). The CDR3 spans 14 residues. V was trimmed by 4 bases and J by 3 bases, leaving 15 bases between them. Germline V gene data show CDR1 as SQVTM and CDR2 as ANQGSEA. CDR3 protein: CSVGTGAGDYGYTF. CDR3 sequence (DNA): TGCAGCGTTGGCACGGGGGCAGGAGACTATGGCTACACCTTC.

The CDR3 DNA reads TGTGCCAGCAGCCAAGAAGTCATCTCTGGGGCCAACGTCCTGACTTTC. Its translation: CASSQEVISGANVLTF. The rearrangement uses TRBV4-2 and TRBJ2-6; no clear D. The germline CDR1 and CDR2 sequences are LGHNA and YNFKEQ. The germline V and J ends were trimmed by 0 bases and 0 bases, with 6 bases remaining between them. The length of the CDR3 is 16 residues.

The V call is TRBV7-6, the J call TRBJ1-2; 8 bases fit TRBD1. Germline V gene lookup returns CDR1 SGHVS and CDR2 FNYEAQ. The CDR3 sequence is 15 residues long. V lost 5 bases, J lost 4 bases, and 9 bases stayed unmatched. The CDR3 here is CASSPGQGWSYGYTF. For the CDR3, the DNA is TGTGCCAGCAGCCCTGGACAGGGTTGGAGCTATGGCTACACCTTC.

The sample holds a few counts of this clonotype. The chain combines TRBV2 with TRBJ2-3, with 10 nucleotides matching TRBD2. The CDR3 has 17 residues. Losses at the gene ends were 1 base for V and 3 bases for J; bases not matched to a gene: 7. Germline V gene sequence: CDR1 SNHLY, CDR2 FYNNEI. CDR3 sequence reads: CASSEDDSGGPTDTQYF. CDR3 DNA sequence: TGTGCCAGCAGTGAAGATGATAGCGGGGGGCCAACAGATACGCAGTATTTT.

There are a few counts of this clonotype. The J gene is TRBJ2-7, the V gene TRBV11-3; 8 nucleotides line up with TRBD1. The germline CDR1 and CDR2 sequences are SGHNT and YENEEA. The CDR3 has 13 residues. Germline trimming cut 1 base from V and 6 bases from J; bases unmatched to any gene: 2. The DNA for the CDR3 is TGTGCCAGCAGCTTAGGGACAGGGTTCGAGCAGTACTTC. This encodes CASSLGTGFEQYF. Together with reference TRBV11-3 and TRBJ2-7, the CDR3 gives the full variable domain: EAGVVQSPRYKIIEKKQPVAFWCNPISGHNTLYWYLQNLGQGPELLIRYENEEAVDDSQLPKDRFSAERLKGVDSTLKIQPAELGDSAVYLCASSLGTGFEQYFGPGTRLTVT.

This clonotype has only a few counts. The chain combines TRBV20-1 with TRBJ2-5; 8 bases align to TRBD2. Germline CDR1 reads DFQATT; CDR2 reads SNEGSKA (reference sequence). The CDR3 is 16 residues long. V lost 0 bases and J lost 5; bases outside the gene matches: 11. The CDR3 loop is CSARDRPGGPSETQYF. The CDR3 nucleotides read TGCAGTGCTAGAGATCGACCGGGGGGGCCTAGTGAGACCCAGTACTTC.

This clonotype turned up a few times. The CDR3 region has the DNA TGCGCCAGCAGCGCGCGACCCACCACTTCCGGCGTAGAGACCCAGTACTTC. Protein product: CASSARPTTSGVETQYF. The chain employs TRBV5-1 and TRBJ2-5; D is undetermined. This CDR3 is 17 amino acids long. Germline V gene lookup returns CDR1 SGHRS and CDR2 YFSETQ. Trimming removed 4 bases from V and 4 bases from J, with 23 bases in between.

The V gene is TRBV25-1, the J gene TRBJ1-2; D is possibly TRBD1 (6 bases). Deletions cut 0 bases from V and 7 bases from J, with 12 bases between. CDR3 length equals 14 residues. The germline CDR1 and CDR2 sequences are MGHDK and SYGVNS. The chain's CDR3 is CASSEYAGGRGYTF. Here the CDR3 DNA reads TGTGCCAGCAGTGAATATGCCGGGGGCCGTGGCTACACCTTC.

This CDR3 reads CASINAGRPGYQPQHF. CDR3 sequence (DNA): TGTGCCAGCATTAACGCGGGCAGACCCGGCTATCAGCCCCAGCATTTT. This chain connects TRBV25-1 to TRBJ1-5, with unresolved D. The CDR3 sequence is 16 residues long. The germline V and J ends were trimmed by 7 bases and 5 bases, with 21 bases remaining between them. From germline, CDR1 is MGHDK and CDR2 SYGVNS. The full variable domain, its missing parts supplied by reference TRBV25-1 and TRBJ1-5, is EADIYQTPRYLVIGTGKKITLECSQTMGHDKMYWYQQDPGMELHLIHYSYGVNSTEKGDLSSESTVSRIRTEHFPLTLESARPSHTSQYLCASINAGRPGYQPQHFGDGTRLSIL.

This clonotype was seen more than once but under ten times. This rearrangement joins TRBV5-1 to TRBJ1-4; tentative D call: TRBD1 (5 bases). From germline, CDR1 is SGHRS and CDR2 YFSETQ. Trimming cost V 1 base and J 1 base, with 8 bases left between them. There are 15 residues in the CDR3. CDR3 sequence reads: CASSLFGQTNEKLFF. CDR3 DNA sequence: TGCGCCAGCAGCTTGTTTGGACAAACTAATGAAAAACTGTTTTTT. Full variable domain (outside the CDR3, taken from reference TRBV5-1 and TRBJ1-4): KAGVTQTPRYLIKTRGQQVTLSCSPISGHRSVSWYQQTPGQGLQFLFEYFSETQRNKGNFPGRFSGRQFSNSRSEMNVSTLELGDSALYLCASSLFGQTNEKLFFGSGTQLSVL.

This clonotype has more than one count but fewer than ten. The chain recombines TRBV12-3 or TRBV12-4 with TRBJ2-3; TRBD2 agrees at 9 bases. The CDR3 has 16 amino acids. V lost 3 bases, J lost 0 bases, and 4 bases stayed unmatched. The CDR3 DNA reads TGTGCCAGCAGTTTCCTCCTAGCGGGGAGCACAGATACGCAGTATTTT. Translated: CASSFLLAGSTDTQYF.

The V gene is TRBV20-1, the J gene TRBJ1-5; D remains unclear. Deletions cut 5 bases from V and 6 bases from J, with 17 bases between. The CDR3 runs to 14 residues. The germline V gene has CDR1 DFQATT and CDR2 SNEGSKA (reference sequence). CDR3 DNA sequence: TGCAGTGCTCATCCTCTCTCCCCTTCTCAGCCCCAGCATTTT. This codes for CSAHPLSPSQPQHF.

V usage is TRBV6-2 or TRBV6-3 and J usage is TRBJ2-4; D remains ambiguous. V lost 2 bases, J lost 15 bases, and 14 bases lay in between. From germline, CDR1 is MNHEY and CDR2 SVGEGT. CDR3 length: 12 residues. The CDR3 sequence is CASSYGSLSRYF. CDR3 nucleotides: TGTGCCAGCAGTTACGGGTCCCTATCGAGGTACTTC.

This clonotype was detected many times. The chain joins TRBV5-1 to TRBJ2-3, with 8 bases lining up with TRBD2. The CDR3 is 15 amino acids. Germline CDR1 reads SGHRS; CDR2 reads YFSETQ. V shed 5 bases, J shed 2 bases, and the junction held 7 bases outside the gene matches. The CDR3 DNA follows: TGCGCCAGCAGTCTATTAGCGGGGAACACAGATACGCAGTATTTT. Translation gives CASSLLAGNTDTQYF.

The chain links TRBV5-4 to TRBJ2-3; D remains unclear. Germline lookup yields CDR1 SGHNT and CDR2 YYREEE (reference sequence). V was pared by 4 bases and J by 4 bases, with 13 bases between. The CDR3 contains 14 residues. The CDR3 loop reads CASSPAALSDTQYF. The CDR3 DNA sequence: TGTGCCAGCAGCCCCGCGGCTCTATCAGATACGCAGTATTTT.

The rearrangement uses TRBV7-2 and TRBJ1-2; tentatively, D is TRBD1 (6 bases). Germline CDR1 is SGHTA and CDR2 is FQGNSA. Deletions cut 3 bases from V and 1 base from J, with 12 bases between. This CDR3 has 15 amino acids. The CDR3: CASSLNRDSNYGYTF. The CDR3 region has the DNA TGTGCCAGCAGCTTGAACAGGGATAGTAACTATGGCTACACCTTC.

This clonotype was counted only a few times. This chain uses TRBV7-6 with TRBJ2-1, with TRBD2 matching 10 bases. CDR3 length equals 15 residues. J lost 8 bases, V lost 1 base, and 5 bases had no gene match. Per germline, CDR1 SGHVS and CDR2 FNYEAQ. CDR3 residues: CASSLEASGGYEQFF. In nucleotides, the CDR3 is TGTGCCAGCAGCTTAGAGGCTAGCGGGGGTTATGAGCAGTTCTTC.

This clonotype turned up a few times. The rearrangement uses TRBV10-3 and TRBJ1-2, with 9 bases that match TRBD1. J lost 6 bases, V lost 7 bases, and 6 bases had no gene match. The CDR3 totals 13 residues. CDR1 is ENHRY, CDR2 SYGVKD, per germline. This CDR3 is CAITKRTGDGYTF. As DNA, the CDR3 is TGTGCCATCACCAAAAGGACAGGGGATGGCTACACCTTC.